This entry lists 18 T cell receptor beta chains sequenced from one sample in a study of cytomegalovirus exposure and HLA in healthy donors. The primer mix had 60 Vbeta and 13 Jbeta primers. Sequencing was performed with immunoSEQ multiplex PCR; in TCRdb, only in-frame clones are kept and a portion is missing. This table holds about 160,000 clones, 65% to 80% found once. Sequences were obtained from PBMCs. Receptors originate from a woman aged 30 to 39 in good health and CMV-seronegative.

The chain joins TRBV27 to TRBJ1-4, with 8 bases matching TRBD1. CDR3 size: 14 residues. CDR1 is MNHEY and CDR2 is SMNVEV in the germline V gene (reference sequence). V gave up 4 bases and J gave up 8 bases; unmatched junction bases: 6. In nucleotides, the CDR3 is TGTGCCAGCAGTTCCAGGGGGCTCCGGGAAAAACTGTTTTTT. It encodes CASSSRGLREKLFF. Complete variable domain (other parts from reference TRBV27 and TRBJ1-4): EAQVTQNPRYLITVTGKKLTVTCSQNMNHEYMSWYRQDPGLGLRQIYYSMNVEVTDKGDVPEGYKVSRKEKRNFPLILESPSPNQTSLYFCASSSRGLREKLFFGSGTQLSVL.

The chain carries TRBV5-1 and TRBJ2-3; TRBD1 agrees at 7 bases. Germline lookup yields CDR1 SGHRS and CDR2 YFSETQ. The J segment lost 6 bases and the V segment lost 0 bases, leaving 7 bases of the junction unmatched. The CDR3 contains 15 residues. CDR3 loop: CASSLGGQAADTQYF. The CDR3 DNA sequence: TGCGCCAGCAGCTTGGGAGGACAGGCCGCGGATACGCAGTATTTT.

The table lists this clone with a count of one. The chain uses TRBV29-1 and TRBJ2-3, with TRBD2 matching over 12 bases. The germline gives CDR1 SQVTM, CDR2 ANQGSEA. The CDR3 loop spans 15 amino acids. With 5 bases clipped from V and 3 bases from J, the junction kept 6 bases outside the gene matches. The CDR3 here is CSVRGTSGSTDTQYF. CDR3 in DNA: TGCAGCGTTCGGGGGACTAGCGGGTCTACAGATACGCAGTATTTT.

The chain uses TRBV5-1 and TRBJ2-3; no reliable D call. The germline V gene has CDR1 SGHRS and CDR2 YFSETQ. V lost 2 bases, J lost 5 bases, and 27 bases lay in between. The CDR3 is 19 residues long. The CDR3 protein is CASSFTPPSPAMGRDTQYF. The CDR3 DNA reads TGCGCCAGCAGCTTTACACCTCCGTCGCCCGCAATGGGCAGAGATACGCAGTATTTT.

The V call is TRBV15, the J call TRBJ2-1, with 11 bases fitting TRBD2. This CDR3 has 15 residues. CDR1 and CDR2 from the germline V gene are LNHNV and YYDKDF (reference sequence). With 3 bases clipped from V and 5 bases from J, the junction kept 3 bases outside the gene matches. The CDR3 region is CATSRSLAGDNEQFF. The CDR3 DNA reads TGTGCCACCAGCAGGTCACTAGCGGGAGACAATGAGCAGTTCTTC. The whole variable domain, remainder taken from reference TRBV15 and TRBJ2-1, is DAMVIQNPRYQVTQFGKPVTLSCSQTLNHNVMYWYQQKSSQAPKLLFHYYDKDFNNEADTPDNFQSRRPNTSFCFLDIRSPGLGDTAMYLCATSRSLAGDNEQFFGPGTRLTVL.

This clone was counted between two and nine times. V and J are TRBV28 and TRBJ2-2; no reliable D call. Trimming removed 5 bases from V and 2 bases from J, with 12 bases in between. The V gene's germline CDR1 is MDHEN and CDR2 SYDVKM. The CDR3 is made up of 15 amino acids. The CDR3 DNA is TGTGCCAGCAGTCCCTTGGGCTTAAACACCGGGGAGCTGTTTTTT. This codes for CASSPLGLNTGELFF.

The chain uses TRBV7-2 and TRBJ1-3; tentatively, D is TRBD1 (6 bases). The V end lost 2 bases, the J end lost 0 bases, and 8 bases lay between the germline ends. Germline CDR1 reads SGHTA; CDR2 reads FQGNSA. The CDR3 covers 15 residues. The CDR3 bases are TGTGCCAGCAGCTTATCGACAGGCTCTGGAAACACCATATATTTT. It encodes CASSLSTGSGNTIYF. Supplemented by reference TRBV7-2 and TRBJ1-3, the full variable domain reads GAGVSQSPSNKVTEKGKDVELRCDPISGHTALYWYRQSLGQGLEFLIYFQGNSAPDKSGLPSDRFSAERTGGSVSTLTIQRTQQEDSAVYLCASSLSTGSGNTIYFGEGSWLTVV.

This chain uses TRBV2 with TRBJ1-1, with 7 bases aligning to TRBD1. V lost 3 bases to trimming and J lost 3 bases; unmatched junction nucleotides: 1. The germline CDR1 and CDR2 sequences are SNHLY and FYNNEI. The CDR3 consists of 13 residues. In nucleotides, the CDR3 is TGTGCCAGCAGTGATAGGGGGCACACTGAAGCTTTCTTT. This codes for CASSDRGHTEAFF.

The chain carries TRBV4-3 and TRBJ2-5; the match to TRBD1 covers 8 bases. J lost 3 bases, V lost 4 bases, and 7 bases had no gene match. The CDR3 totals 15 residues. The germline V gene encodes CDR1 LGHNA and CDR2 YSLEER. The CDR3, as DNA: TGCGCCAGCAGCCTAGGGGGGACAGGAAAAGAGACCCAGTACTTC. Translated, it gives CASSLGGTGKETQYF.

This clone was seen a single time. The chain couples TRBV6-1 to TRBJ1-1; no firm D call. Germline CDR1 MNHNS, CDR2 SASEGT. V was trimmed by 7 bases and J by 2 bases, leaving 14 bases between them. This CDR3 contains 14 residues. The CDR3 DNA sequence: TGTGCCAGCAAACCTCTCCGAGCCAACACTGAAGCTTTCTTT. It translates to CASKPLRANTEAFF.

The rearrangement joins TRBV15 to TRBJ1-2; no clear D. Germline V CDR1 and CDR2: LNHNV, YYDKDF (reference sequence). The CDR3 contains 17 residues. V was trimmed by 4 bases and J by 0 bases, leaving 18 bases between them. Here the CDR3 reads CATSITSSGISNYGYTF. The CDR3 DNA is TGTGCCACCAGCATCACCTCTAGCGGGATTTCTAACTATGGCTACACCTTC.

The genes are TRBV5-4 and TRBJ2-3, with TRBD2 identical over 8 bases. With V trimmed by 4 bases and J by 7 bases, 14 bases remained unmatched. The CDR3 has 16 residues. Germline values: CDR1 SGHNT, CDR2 YYREEE (reference sequence). The CDR3 reads CASSTRSGSIGNTQYF. The DNA of the CDR3 is TGTGCCAGCAGCACCCGAAGCGGGAGCATTGGAAATACGCAGTATTTT.

V gene TRBV6-1 combines with J gene TRBJ2-1; tentative D call: TRBD2 (5 bases). The V gene lost 8 bases and the J gene lost 4 bases, with 18 bases spanning the gap. The CDR3 sequence is 15 residues long. Germline lookup yields CDR1 MNHNS and CDR2 SASEGT. This chain's CDR3 is CASAGKAIFYNEQFF. The CDR3 DNA reads TGTGCCAGCGCCGGGAAGGCGATATTTTACAATGAGCAGTTCTTC.

This clone has just one count. At one end the junction does not follow the germline gene, possibly because of a read error. This chain links TRBV4-2 with TRBJ1-2, with 9 bases identical to TRBD1. This CDR3 has 14 amino acids. The germline gives CDR1 LGHNA, CDR2 YNFKEQ. In DNA form, the CDR3 reads TGTGCCACTTCCGGGACAGGGTCTAACTATGGCTACCCCTTC. As protein: CATSGTGSNYGYPF.

The V gene is TRBV30, the J gene TRBJ2-4; maybe TRBD2 (5 bases). Looked up from germline, CDR1 is GTSNPN and CDR2 is SVGIG (reference sequence). Trimming removed 2 bases at V and 0 bases at J, with 14 bases between. This CDR3 comprises 16 residues. The CDR3 DNA reads TGTGCCTGGAGTCCCTTCGGGAATCTAGCCAAAAACATTCAGTACTTC. Its protein is CAWSPFGNLAKNIQYF. Looking up the rest from reference TRBV30 and TRBJ2-4 gives the full variable domain: SQTIHQWPATLVQPVGSPLSLECTVEGTSNPNLYWYRQAAGRGLQLLFYSVGIGQISSEVPQNLSASRPQDRQFILSSKKLLLSDSGFYLCAWSPFGNLAKNIQYFGAGTRLSVL.

The chain links TRBV15 to TRBJ2-1; 13 nucleotides agree with TRBD2. The J segment lost 5 bases and the V segment lost 1 base, leaving 8 bases of the junction unmatched. The CDR3 is 18 residues long. CDR1 and CDR2 from the germline V gene are LNHNV and YYDKDF (reference sequence). CDR3 sequence (DNA): TGTGCCACCAGCAGAGGGACTAGCGGGAGAACTCGCAACAATGAGCAGTTCTTC. It codes for CATSRGTSGRTRNNEQFF.

This clone was detected once. At one end, the junction sequence differs from germline, possibly due to a read error. The chain's CDR3 is CSSSSPLRTETRGTEAFF. The CDR3 DNA reads as TGTTCCAGCAGCTCCCCACTACGGACAGAGACTCGGGGCACTGAAGCTTTCTTT. This chain uses TRBV7-9 with TRBJ1-1; D is possibly TRBD1 (6 bases). CDR1 SEHNR and CDR2 FQNEAQ come from the germline V gene (reference sequence). The CDR3 is 18 amino acids.

The chain recombines TRBV5-1 with TRBJ1-4, with 7 positions matching TRBD1. With 4 bases clipped from V and 7 bases from J, the junction kept 7 bases outside the gene matches. The CDR3 runs 14 residues. From germline, CDR1 is SGHRS and CDR2 YFSETQ. The chain's CDR3 is CASSARGRGEKLFF. As DNA, the CDR3 is TGCGCCAGCAGCGCAAGGGGGCGCGGTGAAAAACTGTTTTTT.